A single sample is the source of the 20 T cell receptor beta chains below, sequenced in a study of T cells in Graves' hyperthyroidism and ophthalmopathy. RNA transcripts yielded amplified TCR beta CDR3 regions. The primer set for the first-round RT-PCR of the TCR CDR3 was HTBI. TCRdb re-derived calls from the multiplex PCR reads in MiXCR, one entry per CDR3 protein. Of about 46,000 distinct CDR3 sequences detected, roughly 50% appear once; the ten largest clones hold roughly 32%. Sample: peripheral blood or thyroid tissue (not recorded which). These receptors were taken from a woman between 50 and 59 years old with Graves' hyperthyroidism.

The chain links TRBV29-1 to TRBJ2-7; a weak D match, TRBD2 (6 bases). The CDR3 length is 12 residues. Germline CDR1 SQVTM, CDR2 ANQGSEA. CDR3 coding DNA: TGCAGTCGGGACTCCCGCTCCTACGAGCAGTACTTC. The encoded protein is CSRDSRSYEQYF.

The chain uses TRBV2 and TRBJ1-5, with D unclear. V shed 6 bases and J shed 4 bases, with 16 bases lying between them. The germline gives CDR1 SNHLY, CDR2 FYNNEI. The CDR3 has 15 amino acids. The DNA for the CDR3 is TGTGCCAGCAGCTTACTTGGGCATGGAAATCAGCCCCAGCATTTT. Translation: CASSLLGHGNQPQHF.

Comments on this clonotype: The final CDR3 position lacks the conserved phenylalanine or tryptophan, pointing to a likely read error. The DNA is left out, because the CDR3 cannot be placed on it with certainty; the CDR3 is given as TCRdb lists it. V gene TRBV2 combines with J gene TRBJ1-1; whether TRBD1, the table's D call, matches the DNA was not checked. Germline V gene sequence: CDR1 SNHLY, CDR2 FYNNEI. Termini included, the CDR3 measures 15 amino acids. CDR3 protein: CASSEARGFVTEASL.

This chain links TRBV7-8 with TRBJ1-2, with D unresolved. Trimming took 3 bases from V and 3 from J, leaving 17 bases between them. The germline CDR1 and CDR2 sequences are SGHVS and FQNEAQ. The length of the CDR3 is 16 residues. CDR3 DNA: TGTGCCAGCAGCTTCCTCCCCCGGGGTCCCTACTATGGCTACACCTTC. Its translation is CASSFLPRGPYYGYTF.

At least ten counts were recorded for this clonotype. The rearrangement uses TRBV20-1 and TRBJ2-5; D might be TRBD1 (5 bases). The V end was cut by 6 bases, the J end by 0 bases, with 14 bases between. Germline values: CDR1 DFQATT, CDR2 SNEGSKA (reference sequence). This CDR3 contains 14 residues. The CDR3 DNA sequence: TGCAGTGCCCCCTTTGCGACAGACCAAGAGACCCAGTACTTC. Translation gives CSAPFATDQETQYF.

Notes on this clonotype: The junction departs from germline at one end; a sequencing error may be responsible. This chain links TRBV20-1 with TRBJ2-5; D ambiguous. The CDR3 covers 14 residues. Germline V CDR1 and CDR2: DFQATT, SNEGSKA (reference sequence). CDR3 region: CSAGEIQMRETQYF. CDR3 bases: TGCAGTGCTGGAGAGATTCAAATGAGGGAGACCCAGTACTTC.

This chain joins TRBV6-5 and TRBJ2-1; D possibly matches TRBD1 or TRBD2 (6 bases each). V was trimmed by 0 bases and J by 7 bases, leaving 16 bases between them. The CDR3 is 16 residues long. Germline V gene sequence: CDR1 MNHEY, CDR2 SVGAGI. The CDR3 spells CASSYSNWGAENEQFF. The CDR3 DNA reads TGTGCCAGCAGTTACTCGAACTGGGGGGCTGAAAATGAGCAGTTCTTC.

This clonotype has at least ten counts. V is TRBV20-1 and J is TRBJ1-1, with a tentative D call TRBD1 (5 bases). Germline-derived CDR1 and CDR2 are DFQATT and SNEGSKA (reference sequence). The ends were cut back, 0 bases at V and 11 bases at J, with 25 bases in the middle. This CDR3 region has 16 residues. The CDR3 bases are TGCAGTGCTAGAGATTACAGGCGCCTTTTCCCGGCTGCGGCTTTCTTT. It is translated as CSARDYRRLFPAAAFF.

This clonotype is medium-sized (0.01 to 0.1%) in the sample. The CDR3 DNA sequence: TGCAGCGTGGGCTCCGGGGGTTTCTTCTACGAGCAGTACTTC. It yields the protein CSVGSGGFFYEQYF. The chain recombines TRBV29-1 with TRBJ2-7; D may be TRBD2 (6 bases). V was trimmed by 6 bases and J by 3 bases, leaving 18 bases between them. The CDR3 consists of 14 residues. Germline CDR1 SQVTM, CDR2 ANQGSEA.

The chain is built from TRBV10-3 and TRBJ2-5, with 9 bases that match TRBD1. The CDR3 covers 13 residues. V was clipped by 7 bases and J by 5 bases; unmatched bases: 5. Germline CDR1 ENHRY, CDR2 SYGVKD. The CDR3 protein is CAINAGQGETQYF. The CDR3 DNA reads TGTGCCATCAACGCCGGACAGGGGGAGACCCAGTACTTC.

Note on this clonotype: The germline gene is not matched at one end of the junction; a read error may be the cause. The CDR3 nucleotides read TGTGCCAGCAGCTCCCGGACAGGGGACTATGATTCACCCCTCCACTTT. Amino acid sequence: CASSSRTGDYDSPLHF. The chain uses TRBV7-2 and TRBJ1-6, with TRBD1 identical over 9 bases. The CDR3 is 16 amino acids. CDR1 and CDR2 from the germline V gene are SGHTA and FQGNSA.

V is TRBV20-1 and J is TRBJ2-5, with D hard to call. With 1 base removed from V and 6 bases from J, the gap between germline ends came to 21 bases. The CDR3 is 16 amino acids. Germline CDR1 DFQATT, CDR2 SNEGSKA (reference sequence). The CDR3 DNA reads as TGCAGTGCTAGAGCGTTTAAGACGAGCCTCGAACAGACCCAGTACTTC. Protein sequence: CSARAFKTSLEQTQYF.

In its sample, this clonotype was seen many times. The V and J genes are TRBV7-2 and TRBJ2-7, with 7 bases that match TRBD2. V trimming: 6 bases; J trimming: 7 bases; junction bases outside the gene matches: 12. Germline values: CDR1 SGHTA, CDR2 FQGNSA. The CDR3 extends over 14 amino acids. CDR3 residues: CASSPVRGSHEQYF. The CDR3 bases are TGTGCCAGCAGTCCCGTGCGCGGGAGTCATGAGCAGTACTTC.

Concerning this clonotype: Because it lacks the conserved phenylalanine or tryptophan at the end, this CDR3 is likely a read error. The V and J genes are TRBV7-2 and TRBJ2-7; D unresolved. Germline lookup yields CDR1 SGHTA and CDR2 FQGNSA. Trimming took off 0 bases at V and 4 bases at J, with 13 bases between the two ends. The CDR3 runs 15 residues. CDR3 coding DNA: TGTGCCAGCAGCTTAGCGTGGGCCAACATATACGAGCAGTACTCC. Translated: CASSLAWANIYEQYS.

This clonotype occurred many times. This sequence joins TRBV29-1 and TRBJ2-3, with D uncertain. Germline V gene lookup returns CDR1 SQVTM and CDR2 ANQGSEA. V dropped 4 bases and J dropped 4 bases, with 9 bases sitting between them. The CDR3 consists of 12 residues. The CDR3 DNA sequence: TGCAGCGTTGGCATCGATCCAGATACGCAGTATTTT. Translating gives CSVGIDPDTQYF.

V gene TRBV2 combines with J gene TRBJ1-4, with unresolved D. Trimming took 1 base from V and 3 from J, leaving 9 bases between them. The germline CDR1 and CDR2 sequences are SNHLY and FYNNEI. The CDR3 runs 15 residues. The CDR3: CASSEDAASNEKLFF. The CDR3 region has the DNA TGTGCCAGCAGTGAAGATGCAGCCTCTAATGAAAAACTGTTTTTT.

There are many counts of this clonotype. The gene calls are TRBV7-3 and TRBJ1-1; no reliable D call. V lost 5 bases, J lost 0 bases, and 7 bases lay in between. CDR3 length equals 13 residues. Germline assignment: CDR1 SGHTA and CDR2 FQGTGA. The CDR3 sequence: CASSLQMNTEAFF. As DNA, the CDR3 is TGTGCCAGCAGCCTCCAGATGAACACTGAAGCTTTCTTT.

In this sample, this clonotype turned up many times. The V call is TRBV5-1, the J call TRBJ1-1, with D possibly being TRBD1 (5 bases). The CDR3 has 16 amino acids. CDR1 SGHRS and CDR2 YFSETQ come from the germline V gene. The germline V and J ends were trimmed by 4 bases and 5 bases, with 21 bases remaining between them. CDR3: CASSPGWGQGRTEAFF. DNA for the CDR3: TGCGCCAGCAGCCCCGGATGGGGTCAGGGAAGGACTGAAGCTTTCTTT. Variable domain in full (rest from reference TRBV5-1 and TRBJ1-1): KAGVTQTPRYLIKTRGQQVTLSCSPISGHRSVSWYQQTPGQGLQFLFEYFSETQRNKGNFPGRFSGRQFSNSRSEMNVSTLELGDSALYLCASSPGWGQGRTEAFFGQGTRLTVV.

This clonotype was found many times. The V and J genes are TRBV7-2 and TRBJ1-5; D call uncertain. Germline V gene data show CDR1 as SGHTA and CDR2 as FQGNSA. V dropped 5 bases and J dropped 8 bases, with 13 bases sitting between them. The CDR3 consists of 13 residues. The CDR3: CASSPLRGEPQHF. The CDR3 bases are TGTGCCAGCAGCCCCCTTCGGGGTGAGCCCCAGCATTTT.

V gene TRBV20-1 combines with J gene TRBJ1-2; D is ambiguous. The V end was cut by 3 bases, the J end by 4 bases, with 15 bases between. The CDR3 is 14 residues long. Per germline, CDR1 DFQATT and CDR2 SNEGSKA (reference sequence). The CDR3 loop is CSASDGGRAYGYTF. Written as DNA, the CDR3 is TGCAGTGCTAGTGACGGAGGGAGGGCCTATGGCTACACCTTC.